The T cell receptor beta chain described here comes from a study of blood T cell repertoires in COVID-19. Study overall: The study drew acute and convalescent COVID-19 samples from the United States, Italy and Spain. PBMCs, B-cell-depleted T cells, or T cells provided the cDNA or gDNA that made up the material.

V was trimmed by 5 bases and J by 4 bases, leaving 20 bases between them. The CDR3 covers 16 residues. Germline CDR1 is LNHDA and CDR2 is SQIVND (reference sequence). Per the original methods: Estimation of nucleated cell counts was performed using reference gene primer amplification. Sequencing used immunoSEQ multiplex PCR; TCRdb keeps in-frame clones, though not all of them. The V and J calls and clone size are taken from that table; D and trimming were inferred from the DNA. The sample lists around 94,000 clones, about four fifths occurring once. Material for sequencing was peripheral blood. The TCR sequence derives from a human donor in a cohort sampled during active COVID-19. The J gene is TRBJ1-1, the V gene TRBV19, with D perhaps matching TRBD1 (5 bases). DNA of the CDR3: TGTGCCAGTAGTCACAGGAATGGAGTTTTTGGCACTGAAGCTTTCTTT. Its translation: CASSHRNGVFGTEAFF.